This T cell receptor beta chain was observed in a study of chemoradiotherapy in HPV16-positive cancers. Study conclusions and caveats: Candidate HPV-specific clones and E7-related TCR motifs grew in tumor during treatment.

Clones were sequenced by immunoSEQ multiplex PCR, and TCRdb holds only the in-frame ones, with some missing. The sample gives tens of thousands of clones, approximately 91% of which show up once; under 4.5% is in the top ten. On this clone: As yet, its antigen is unknown.

The CDR3 covers 17 residues. Germline values: CDR1 SGHNT, CDR2 YYREEE (reference sequence). The V end lost 4 bases, the J end lost 4 bases, and 21 bases lay between the germline ends. The chain combines TRBV5-4 with TRBJ1-3; D not resolved. The starting material was blood, obtained from a patient who underwent chemoradiotherapy. This receptor was identified in a human donor with HPV-associated anogenital cancer. The CDR3 spells CASSTLSGSRGGNTIYF. CDR3 in DNA: TGTGCCAGCAGCACACTCAGCGGGAGTCGTGGAGGAAACACCATATATTTT.